This paragraph covers one T cell receptor (beta chain) sequence. Measured with immunoSEQ multiplex PCR; TCRdb has only the in-frame clones, and not every one. The table includes about 430,000 clones, 70% to 90% detected once. The V gene's germline CDR1 is LNHDA and CDR2 SQIVND (reference sequence). Trimming shortened V by 5 bases and J by 5 bases, and 13 bases separated the two germline ends. The CDR3 sequence is 14 residues long. The data are from a study of blood T cell repertoires in COVID-19. Those who participated ranged in age from about 18 to 89 years and resided in around 22 US areas. The sequencing sample was made of PBMCs or T cells enriched from blood (not recorded which). The TCR comes from a woman between 18 and 29 years old who had been exposed to COVID-19. The chain joins TRBV19 to TRBJ1-5, with D hard to call. For the CDR3, the DNA is TGTGCCAGTAGTCAGGTCTTACCCCATCAGCCCCAGCATTTT. Its translation: CASSQVLPHQPQHF.